A selection of T cell receptor beta chains follows, all from one sample in a study of OX40 agonist ivuxolimab in advanced cancers. Generated by immunoSEQ multiplex PCR, the TCRdb table keeps only in-frame clones and is missing some. The sample has around 25,000 clones; more than 70% are singletons. Specimen: CD4+ or CD8+ T cells sorted from blood, collected in a trial of the OX40 agonist ivuxolimab. The receptors originated from an adult with an advanced solid tumor such as melanoma, head and neck, liver or kidney cancer. Both conserved end residues are part of each CDR3. The D gene is left open where the match is weak. A clone size is listed for some rows: how often the clone was seen (once, few, many), or a class if it is expanded.

NA,TRBJ1-2,TRBV5-5,NA,12,TGTGCCAGCAGCTTGGAGCTGGGAGGCTACACCTTC,CASSLELGGYTF
NA,TRBJ1-2,TRBV15,NA,13,TGTGCCACCAGCAGAGACAGGAACTATGGCTACACCTTC,CATSRDRNYGYTF
NA,TRBJ2-7,TRBV29-1,NA,15,TGCAGCGTTGAAGGAGGAGGCGGAGGGGCCTACGAGCAGTACTTC,CSVEGGGGGAYEQYF
TRBD2,TRBJ2-3,TRBV9,NA,16,TGTGCCAGCAGCGTAGAGAGCGGGAGAAGTACAGATACGCAGTATTTT,CASSVESGRSTDTQYF
NA,TRBJ2-1,TRBV7-9,NA,15,TGTGCCAGCAGCTTAGCAAGGGGAGACTACAATGAGCAGTTCTTC,CASSLARGDYNEQFF
NA,TRBJ2-3,TRBV19,NA,13,TGTGCCAGTAGTAGCGGAAGCACAGATACGCAGTATTTT,CASSSGSTDTQYF
NA,TRBJ1-2,TRBV19,NA,14,TGTGCCAGTAGTACCCGACAGGCTAACTATGGCTACACCTTC,CASSTRQANYGYTF
TRBD1,TRBJ1-1,TRBV30,few,13,TGTGCCTGGAGTCCCGGGACAGACACTGAAGCTTTCTTT,CAWSPGTDTEAFF
NA,TRBJ1-2,TRBV7-2,NA,15,TGTGCCAGCAGCCCCCCTGGGCCTTACAACTATGGCTACACCTTC,CASSPPGPYNYGYTF
NA,TRBJ2-7,TRBV29-1,once,14,TGCAGCGTGACTCGAGGGGGGGGGCCCTCCGAGCAGTACTTC,CSVTRGGGPSEQYF
TRBD2,TRBJ2-3,TRBV9,NA,16,TGTGCCAGCAGCGTAGGACTAGCGGGAGTGGAAGATACGCAGTATTTT,CASSVGLAGVEDTQYF
NA,TRBJ2-3,TRBV15,few,12,TGTGCCACCAGCAGAAGAACAGATACGCAGTATTTT,CATSRRTDTQYF
TRBD2,TRBJ2-3,TRBV7-2,NA,15,TGTGCCAGCAGCTTGGGCGGGGGGGGCCAAGATACGCAGTATTTT,CASSLGGGGQDTQYF
TRBD1,TRBJ2-4,TRBV9,once,14,TGTGCCAGCAGCTCACAAGGGGGCGGAAACATTCAGTACTTC,CASSSQGGGNIQYF
TRBD1,TRBJ1-4,TRBV5-1,NA,15,TGCGCCAGCAGCGGAGGGACAGTTTCCAATGAAAAACTGTTTTTT,CASSGGTVSNEKLFF
NA,TRBJ1-4,TRBV2,NA,13,TGTGCCAGCAGTGCAGGATACAATGAAAAACTGTTTTTT,CASSAGYNEKLFF
NA,TRBJ2-7,TRBV11-2,NA,14,TGTGCCAGCAGCTTAGAAGATGGTTCCTACGAGCAGTACTTC,CASSLEDGSYEQYF
NA,TRBJ1-1,TRBV15,NA,14,TGTGCCACCAGCAACCCCACACCGAACACTGAAGCTTTCTTT,CATSNPTPNTEAFF
TRBD1,TRBJ1-3,TRBV18,NA,15,TGTGCCAGCTCACCGGACAGGTTACCTGGAAACACCATATATTTT,CASSPDRLPGNTIYF
TRBD1,TRBJ1-4,TRBV6-1,NA,13,TGTGCCAGCAGCCGGGACAGTAGTGAAAAACTGTTTTTT,CASSRDSSEKLFF
TRBD1,TRBJ1-2,TRBV30,NA,14,TGTGCCTGGAGTGATACAGGGGGCTTCTATGGCTACACCTTC,CAWSDTGGFYGYTF
NA,TRBJ2-1,TRBV15,NA,12,TGTGCCACCAGCAGAGATCGAAATGAGCAGTTCTTC,CATSRDRNEQFF
NA,TRBJ2-3,TRBV11-3,NA,14,TGTGCCAGCAGCCCCCAGGTAAACCCAGATACGCAGTATTTT,CASSPQVNPDTQYF
NA,TRBJ2-2,TRBV18,NA,17,TGTGCCAGCTCACCACTGAGAGGAGGGGGCAACACCGGGGAGCTGTTTTTT,CASSPLRGGGNTGELFF
TRBD1,TRBJ1-2,TRBV6-5,NA,16,TGTGCCAGCAGTTCCCGGACAGGACACGCTAACTATGGCTACACCTTC,CASSSRTGHANYGYTF
NA,TRBJ2-7,TRBV6-6,once,13,TGTGCCAGCACCCGGGACGCTGGCTACGAGCAGTACTTC,CASTRDAGYEQYF